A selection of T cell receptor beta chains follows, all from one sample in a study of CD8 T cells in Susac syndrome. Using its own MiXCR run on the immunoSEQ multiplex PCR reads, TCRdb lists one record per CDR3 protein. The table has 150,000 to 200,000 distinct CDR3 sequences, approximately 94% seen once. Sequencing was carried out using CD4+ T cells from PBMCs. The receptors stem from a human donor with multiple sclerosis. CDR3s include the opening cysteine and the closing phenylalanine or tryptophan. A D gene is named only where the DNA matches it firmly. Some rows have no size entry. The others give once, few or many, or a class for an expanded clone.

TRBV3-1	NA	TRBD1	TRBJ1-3	CASSQTGGIYTIYF	TGTGCCAGCAGCCAAACAGGGGGGATATACACCATATATTTT
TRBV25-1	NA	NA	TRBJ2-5	CASSVRPGEETQYF	TGTGCCAGCAGTGTGCGTCCAGGGGAAGAGACCCAGTACTTC
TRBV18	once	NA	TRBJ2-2	CASSPDTNTGELFF	TGTGCCAGCTCACCAGATACGAACACCGGGGAGCTGTTTTTT
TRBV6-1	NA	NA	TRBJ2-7	CASSEALEGLYEQYF	TGTGCCAGCAGTGAAGCATTGGAAGGGCTATACGAGCAGTACTTC
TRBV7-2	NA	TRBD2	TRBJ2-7	CASSFSGRGREQYF	TGTGCCAGCAGCTTTAGCGGGAGAGGTCGCGAGCAGTACTTC
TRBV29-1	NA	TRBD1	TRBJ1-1	CSAVQGMNTEAFF	TGCAGCGCCGTACAGGGGATGAACACTGAAGCTTTCTTT
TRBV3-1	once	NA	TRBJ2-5	CASSQEGRRETQYF	TGTGCCAGCAGCCAAGAAGGCCGTCGGGAGACCCAGTACTTC
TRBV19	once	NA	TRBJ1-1	CASSSGGHTEAFF	TGTGCCAGTAGTTCGGGGGGGCACACTGAAGCTTTCTTT
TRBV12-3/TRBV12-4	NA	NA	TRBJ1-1	CASRYRDLEAFF	TGTGCCAGCAGGTACAGGGACCTTGAAGCTTTCTTT
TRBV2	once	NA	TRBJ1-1	CASSGSFTEAFF	TGTGCCAGCAGTGGTAGTTTTACTGAAGCTTTCTTT
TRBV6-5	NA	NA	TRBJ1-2	CASSLYGYNYGYTF	TGTGCCAGCAGTTTGTATGGGTATAACTATGGCTACACCTTC
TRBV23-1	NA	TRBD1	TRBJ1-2	CASNPMGTARRGYTF	TGCGCCAGCAACCCTATGGGGACAGCTCGTCGAGGCTACACCTTC
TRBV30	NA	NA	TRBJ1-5	CAWSAGGNQPQHF	TGTGCCTGGAGTGCGGGTGGCAATCAGCCCCAGCATTTT
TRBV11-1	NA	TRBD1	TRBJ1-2	CASSFLTGDYGYTF	TGTGCCAGCAGCTTTTTAACAGGGGACTATGGCTACACCTTC
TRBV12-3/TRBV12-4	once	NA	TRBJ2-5	CASSLGHEETQYF	TGTGCCAGCAGTCTCGGACACGAAGAGACCCAGTACTTC
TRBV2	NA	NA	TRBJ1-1	CASRTTVDTEAFF	TGTGCCAGCAGAACGACAGTAGACACTGAAGCTTTCTTT
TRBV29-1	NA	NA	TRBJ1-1	CSVDDRTGTEAFF	TGCAGCGTTGACGACAGGACGGGCACTGAAGCTTTCTTT
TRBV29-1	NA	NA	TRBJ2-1	CSTGAGNNEQFF	TGCAGTACAGGGGCGGGAAACAATGAGCAGTTCTTC
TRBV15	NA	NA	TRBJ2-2	CATSTNLGVPGELFF	TGTGCCACCAGCACAAATTTAGGAGTTCCCGGGGAGCTGTTTTTT
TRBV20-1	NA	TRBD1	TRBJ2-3	CSATGDRGRTDTQYF	TGCAGTGCTACCGGCGACAGGGGAAGAACAGATACGCAGTATTTT
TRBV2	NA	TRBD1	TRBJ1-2	CASKRQGNYGYTF	TGTGCCAGCAAACGACAGGGGAACTATGGCTACACCTTC
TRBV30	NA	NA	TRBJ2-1	CAWSQFQGFNEQFF	TGTGCCTGGTCCCAATTCCAGGGATTCAATGAGCAGTTCTTC
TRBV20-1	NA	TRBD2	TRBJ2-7	CSARYSGSSYEQYF	TGCAGTGCCCGTTATAGCGGGAGCTCCTACGAGCAGTACTTC
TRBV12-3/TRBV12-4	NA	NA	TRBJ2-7	CASSLEGYAPSRDF	TGTGCCAGCAGTTTAGAAGGGTACGCTCCCTCCCGGGACTTC
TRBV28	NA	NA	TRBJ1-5	CASSLSVKPQHF	TGTGCCAGCAGTTTATCTGTGAAGCCCCAGCATTTT
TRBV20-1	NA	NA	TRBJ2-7	CSASASNRASYEQYF	TGCAGTGCTAGTGCATCCAACCGGGCCTCCTACGAGCAGTACTTC
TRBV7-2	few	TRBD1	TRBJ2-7	CASSRDRGRVDEQYF	TGTGCCAGCAGCCGCGACAGGGGTAGGGTCGACGAGCAGTACTTC
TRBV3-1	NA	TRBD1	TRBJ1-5	CASSQTGGGNQPQHF	TGTGCCAGCAGCCAAACAGGGGGAGGCAATCAGCCCCAGCATTTT
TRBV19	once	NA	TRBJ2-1	CASSISASSYNEQFF	TGTGCCAGTAGTATTAGCGCGAGCTCCTACAATGAGCAGTTCTTC
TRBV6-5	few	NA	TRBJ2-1	CASSYMNEQFF	TGTGCCAGCAGTTACATGAATGAGCAGTTCTTC
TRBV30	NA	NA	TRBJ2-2	CAWSVRTTATGELFF	TGTGCCTGGAGTGTACGCACAACAGCCACCGGGGAGCTGTTTTTT
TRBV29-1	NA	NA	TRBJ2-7	CSVEAGTAAYEQYF	TGCAGCGTTGAGGCCGGGACCGCCGCCTACGAGCAGTACTTC
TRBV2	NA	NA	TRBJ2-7	CASSDPSYEQYF	TGTGCCAGCAGTGATCCGTCCTACGAGCAGTACTTC
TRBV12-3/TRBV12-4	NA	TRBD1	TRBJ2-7	CASSVQGNEQYF	TGTGCCAGCAGTGTACAGGGGAACGAGCAGTACTTC
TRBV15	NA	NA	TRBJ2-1	CATSRAGSYNEQFF	TGTGCCACCAGCAGAGCGGGAAGTTACAATGAGCAGTTCTTC
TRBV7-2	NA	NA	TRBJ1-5	CASSLTAGLDQPQHF	TGTGCCAGCAGCTTAACCGCGGGGTTGGATCAGCCCCAGCATTTT
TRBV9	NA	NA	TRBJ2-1	CASVTTRTDNEQFF	TGTGCCAGCGTAACAACTAGGACGGACAATGAGCAGTTCTTC
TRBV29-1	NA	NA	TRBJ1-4	CSVAPTAAEKLFF	TGCAGCGTCGCACCTACAGCGGCGGAAAAACTGTTTTTT
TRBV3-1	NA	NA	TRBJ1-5	CASSQLTFNQPQHF	TGTGCCAGCAGCCAATTAACCTTCAATCAGCCCCAGCATTTT
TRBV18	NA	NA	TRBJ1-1	CASSPGLNTEAFF	TGTGCCAGCTCACCAGGTCTCAACACTGAAGCTTTCTTT
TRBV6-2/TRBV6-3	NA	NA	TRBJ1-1	CASSYPTFRDTEAFF	TGTGCCAGCAGTTATCCCACCTTCAGGGACACTGAAGCTTTCTTT
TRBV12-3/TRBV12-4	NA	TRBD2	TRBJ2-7	CASSRRSEAGGPFHEQYF	TGTGCCAGCAGTCGACGGTCGGAAGCGGGAGGGCCCTTCCACGAGCAGTACTTC
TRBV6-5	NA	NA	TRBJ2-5	CASSYSNAGAETQYF	TGTGCCAGCAGTTACTCGAACGCGGGCGCGGAGACCCAGTACTTC
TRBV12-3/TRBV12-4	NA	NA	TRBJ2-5	CASSLAVRETQYF	TGTGCCAGCAGTTTGGCAGTTAGGGAGACCCAGTACTTC
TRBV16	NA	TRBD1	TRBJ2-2	CASSQSQGSTGELFF	TGTGCCAGCAGCCAATCACAGGGGTCGACCGGGGAGCTGTTTTTT
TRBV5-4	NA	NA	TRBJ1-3	CASSLRGGNTIYF	TGTGCCAGCAGCTTACGAGGTGGAAACACCATATATTTT
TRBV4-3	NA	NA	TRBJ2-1	CASSPHLLTSGYEQFF	TGCGCCAGCAGCCCCCATTTGCTCACCTCGGGCTATGAGCAGTTCTTC